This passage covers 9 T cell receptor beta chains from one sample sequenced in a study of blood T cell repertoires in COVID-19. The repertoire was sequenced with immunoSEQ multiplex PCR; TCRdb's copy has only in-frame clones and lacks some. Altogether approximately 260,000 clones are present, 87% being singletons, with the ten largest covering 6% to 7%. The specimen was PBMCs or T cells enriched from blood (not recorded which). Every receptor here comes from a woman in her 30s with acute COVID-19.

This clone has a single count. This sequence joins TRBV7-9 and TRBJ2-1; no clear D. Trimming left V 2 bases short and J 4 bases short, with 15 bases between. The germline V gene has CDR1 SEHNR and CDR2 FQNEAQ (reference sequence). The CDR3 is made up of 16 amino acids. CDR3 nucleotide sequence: TGTGCCAGCAGCTTACCTACAGCCAGAAATTACAATGAGCAGTTCTTC. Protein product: CASSLPTARNYNEQFF. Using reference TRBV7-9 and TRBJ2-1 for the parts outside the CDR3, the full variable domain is DTGVSQNPRHKITKRGQNVTFRCDPISEHNRLYWYRQTLGQGPEFLTYFQNEAQLEKSRLLSDRFSAERPKGSFSTLEIQRTEQGDSAMYLCASSLPTARNYNEQFFGPGTRLTVL.

CDR3 nucleotide sequence: TGTGCCAGCAGTTTTGGGGCCGTCACTGAAGCTTTCTTT. Translation: CASSFGAVTEAFF. V usage is TRBV6-2 or TRBV6-3 and J usage is TRBJ1-1; D possibly corresponds to TRBD1 (5 bases). This CDR3 spans 13 amino acids. V was trimmed by 4 bases and J by 4 bases, leaving 10 bases between them. The germline gives CDR1 MNHEY, CDR2 SVGEGT.

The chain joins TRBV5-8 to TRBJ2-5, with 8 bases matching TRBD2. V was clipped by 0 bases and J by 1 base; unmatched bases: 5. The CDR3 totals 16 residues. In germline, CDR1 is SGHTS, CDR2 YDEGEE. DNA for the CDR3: TGTGCCAGCAGCTTGGGTAGCGGGGCGACCCAAGAGACCCAGTACTTC. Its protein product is CASSLGSGATQETQYF.

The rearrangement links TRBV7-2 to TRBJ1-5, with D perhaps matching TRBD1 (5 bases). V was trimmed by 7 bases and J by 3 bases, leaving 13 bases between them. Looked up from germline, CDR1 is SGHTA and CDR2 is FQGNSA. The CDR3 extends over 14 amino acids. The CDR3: CASTGGGPNQPQHF. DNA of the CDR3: TGTGCCAGCACGGGCGGGGGACCCAATCAGCCCCAGCATTTT.

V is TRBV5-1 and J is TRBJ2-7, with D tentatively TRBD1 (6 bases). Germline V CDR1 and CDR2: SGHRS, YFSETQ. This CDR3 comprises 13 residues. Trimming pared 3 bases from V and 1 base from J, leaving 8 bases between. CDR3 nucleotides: TGCGCCAGCAGCTGGGACAATTCCTACGAGCAGTACTTC. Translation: CASSWDNSYEQYF. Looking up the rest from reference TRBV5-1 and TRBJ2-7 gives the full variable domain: KAGVTQTPRYLIKTRGQQVTLSCSPISGHRSVSWYQQTPGQGLQFLFEYFSETQRNKGNFPGRFSGRQFSNSRSEMNVSTLELGDSALYLCASSWDNSYEQYFGPGTRLTVT.

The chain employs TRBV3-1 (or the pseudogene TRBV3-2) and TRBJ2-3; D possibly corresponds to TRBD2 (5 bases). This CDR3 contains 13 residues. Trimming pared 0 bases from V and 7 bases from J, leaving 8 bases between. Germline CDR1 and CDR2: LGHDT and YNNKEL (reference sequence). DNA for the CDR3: TGTGCCAGCAGCCAAGATTCTAGCCATACGCAGTATTTT. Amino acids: CASSQDSSHTQYF.

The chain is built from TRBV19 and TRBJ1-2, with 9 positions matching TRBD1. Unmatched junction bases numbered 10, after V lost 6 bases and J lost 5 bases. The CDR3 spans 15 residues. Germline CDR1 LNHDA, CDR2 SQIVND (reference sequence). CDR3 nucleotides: TGTGCCAGTAGACGACCGGGACAGGGCCTGTATGGCTACACCTTC. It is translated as CASRRPGQGLYGYTF.

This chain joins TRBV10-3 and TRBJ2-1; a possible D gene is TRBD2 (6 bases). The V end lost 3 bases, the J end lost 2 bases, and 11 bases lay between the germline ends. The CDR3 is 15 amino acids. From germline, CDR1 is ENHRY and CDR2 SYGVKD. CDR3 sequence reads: CAISETSHPYNEQFF. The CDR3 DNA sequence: TGTGCCATCAGTGAAACTAGCCATCCCTACAATGAGCAGTTCTTC.

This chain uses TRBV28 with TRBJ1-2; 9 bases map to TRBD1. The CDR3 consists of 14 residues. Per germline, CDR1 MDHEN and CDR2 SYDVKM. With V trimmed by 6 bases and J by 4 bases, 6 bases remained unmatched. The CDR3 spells CASSLLTGGYGYTF. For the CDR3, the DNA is TGTGCCAGCAGCCTATTGACAGGGGGCTATGGCTACACCTTC.